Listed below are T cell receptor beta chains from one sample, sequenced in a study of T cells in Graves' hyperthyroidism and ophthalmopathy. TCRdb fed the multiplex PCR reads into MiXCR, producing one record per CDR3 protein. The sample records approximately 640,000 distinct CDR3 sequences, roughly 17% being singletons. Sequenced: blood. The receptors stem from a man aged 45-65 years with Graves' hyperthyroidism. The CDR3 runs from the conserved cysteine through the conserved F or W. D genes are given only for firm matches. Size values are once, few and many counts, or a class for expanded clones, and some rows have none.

CDR3 DNA: TGTGCCAGCAGCTTAAGTCCAGCGGGAGGGCGTTACGAGCAGTACTTC
CDR3 protein: CASSLSPAGGRYEQYF
clone size: -
D gene: TRBD2
J gene: TRBJ2-7
V gene: TRBV7-2

CDR3 DNA: TGTGCCAGCAATGCAGGGGACCGGGAGCTGTTTTTT
CDR3 protein: CASNAGDRELFF
clone size: many
D gene: -
J gene: TRBJ2-2
V gene: TRBV28

CDR3 DNA: TGTGCCAGCTCACCAGTGTTCGTCCTGGCAGATACGCAGTATTTT
CDR3 protein: CASSPVFVLADTQYF
clone size: many
D gene: -
J gene: TRBJ2-3
V gene: TRBV18

CDR3 DNA: TGTGCCAGCTCCGGGACTAGCATCGATACGCAGTATTTT
CDR3 protein: CASSGTSIDTQYF
clone size: many
D gene: TRBD2
J gene: TRBJ2-3
V gene: TRBV18

CDR3 DNA: TGTGCCAGCAGCCAAAATGCACAAACTAACTATGGCTACACCTTC
CDR3 protein: CASSQNAQTNYGYTF
clone size: -
D gene: -
J gene: TRBJ1-2
V gene: TRBV3-1

CDR3 DNA: TGTGCCAGCAGTTCGACGCACAGGGGTTATGGCTACACCTTC
CDR3 protein: CASSSTHRGYGYTF
clone size: many
D gene: TRBD1
J gene: TRBJ1-2
V gene: TRBV27

CDR3 DNA: TGTGCCAGCAGTGAAGGGGGACGGAGGAATTCACCCCTCCACTTT
CDR3 protein: CASSEGGRRNSPLHF
clone size: many
D gene: -
J gene: TRBJ1-6
V gene: TRBV2

CDR3 DNA: TGTGCCAGCAGCTTTGAAGGGTCTGGCGAGCAGTACTTC
CDR3 protein: CASSFEGSGEQYF
clone size: -
D gene: -
J gene: TRBJ2-7
V gene: TRBV7-6

CDR3 DNA: TGTGCCAGCAGTTCACGACTAGCGGGGTCCTCCTACGAGCAGTACTTC
CDR3 protein: CASSSRLAGSSYEQYF
clone size: -
D gene: TRBD2
J gene: TRBJ2-7
V gene: TRBV12-3/TRBV12-4

CDR3 DNA: TGTGCCAGCAGGGCCGGCACTGAAGCTTTCTTT
CDR3 protein: CASRAGTEAFF
clone size: many
D gene: -
J gene: TRBJ1-1
V gene: TRBV27

CDR3 DNA: TGCGCCAGCAGCTTGGCCCCGGAGACCTACGAGCAGTACTTC
CDR3 protein: CASSLAPETYEQYF
clone size: many
D gene: -
J gene: TRBJ2-7
V gene: TRBV5-1

CDR3 DNA: TGTGCCAGCTCATCGATCGCGGACAGGGCGGTCTATGGCTACACCTTC
CDR3 protein: CASSSIADRAVYGYTF
clone size: few
D gene: TRBD1
J gene: TRBJ1-2
V gene: TRBV18

CDR3 DNA: TGTGCCAGCAGCCAACAACGGCGGATTAACTACGAGCAGTACTTC
CDR3 protein: CASSQQRRINYEQYF
clone size: -
D gene: -
J gene: TRBJ2-7
V gene: TRBV3-1

CDR3 DNA: TGCGCCAGCAGCTTGTCGGGACAGGGCAACACTGAAGCTTTCTTT
CDR3 protein: CASSLSGQGNTEAFF
clone size: many
D gene: TRBD1
J gene: TRBJ1-1
V gene: TRBV5-1

CDR3 DNA: TGCGCCAGCAGCCAAGATTCGGAGACCTGGTACGAGCAGTACTTC
CDR3 protein: CASSQDSETWYEQYF
clone size: few
D gene: -
J gene: TRBJ2-7
V gene: TRBV11-2

CDR3 DNA: TGTGCCAGCAGGATCGGGGGGGCGTTTGGCTACACCTTC
CDR3 protein: CASRIGGAFGYTF
clone size: -
D gene: -
J gene: TRBJ1-2
V gene: TRBV6-1

CDR3 DNA: TGCAGCGTGCCCGGGGGGACTAGCCTAGAGACCCAGTACTTC
CDR3 protein: CSVPGGTSLETQYF
clone size: -
D gene: TRBD2
J gene: TRBJ2-5
V gene: TRBV29-1

CDR3 DNA: TGTGCTAGTGGATCCGAACCCAGGCCCAATGAGCAGTTCTTC
CDR3 protein: CASGSEPRPNEQFF
clone size: many
D gene: -
J gene: TRBJ2-1
V gene: TRBV12-5

CDR3 DNA: TGTGCCAGCAGTCAGAAGGACTACAGGGGAAAACAGCCCCAGCATTTT
CDR3 protein: CASSQKDYRGKQPQHF
clone size: few
D gene: TRBD1
J gene: TRBJ1-5
V gene: TRBV28

CDR3 DNA: TGTGCCAGCAGCACGGGACAGGGGGTAGAAAAACTGTTTTTT
CDR3 protein: CASSTGQGVEKLFF
clone size: many
D gene: TRBD1
J gene: TRBJ1-4
V gene: TRBV7-2

CDR3 DNA: TGTGCCAGCAGTTACTCCTCACCATACTCTGGAAACACCATATATTTT
CDR3 protein: CASSYSSPYSGNTIYF
clone size: -
D gene: -
J gene: TRBJ1-3
V gene: TRBV6-6

CDR3 DNA: TGTGCCAGCAGACCCACGAAGACGGCCGGAGGCTATGGCTACACCTTC
CDR3 protein: CASRPTKTAGGYGYTF
clone size: -
D gene: -
J gene: TRBJ1-2
V gene: TRBV6-2/TRBV6-3

CDR3 DNA: TGTGCCAGCTCACCCCCGGGGGAATCAACTGGAAACACCATATATTTT
CDR3 protein: CASSPPGESTGNTIYF
clone size: few
D gene: -
J gene: TRBJ1-3
V gene: TRBV18

CDR3 DNA: TGCGCCAGCAGCCTAGGGACCGGGACAGGGGGCGCGAAAGCACTTGGCTACACCTTC
CDR3 protein: CASSLGTGTGGAKALGYTF
clone size: -
D gene: TRBD1
J gene: TRBJ1-2
V gene: TRBV4-1

CDR3 DNA: TGTGCCATCAGTGAGTGGCAGCAGAGCACAGATACGCAGTATTTT
CDR3 protein: CAISEWQQSTDTQYF
clone size: many
D gene: -
J gene: TRBJ2-3
V gene: TRBV10-3

CDR3 DNA: TGTGCCAGTAGCCTAACCCACAGGGTGGACAAAAACATTCAGTACTTC
CDR3 protein: CASSLTHRVDKNIQYF
clone size: -
D gene: -
J gene: TRBJ2-4
V gene: TRBV19

CDR3 DNA: TGTGCCAGCTCACCCGGGGGAGGCTACACCTTC
CDR3 protein: CASSPGGGYTF
clone size: many
D gene: -
J gene: TRBJ1-2
V gene: TRBV18

CDR3 DNA: TGTGCCAGCAGTGAAGCGCGGTGGGATCAGCCCCAGCATTTT
CDR3 protein: CASSEARWDQPQHF
clone size: many
D gene: -
J gene: TRBJ1-5
V gene: TRBV2

CDR3 DNA: TGTGCCAGCACACCAAACCGGGACACCGGGGAGCTGTTTTTT
CDR3 protein: CASTPNRDTGELFF
clone size: -
D gene: -
J gene: TRBJ2-2
V gene: TRBV28

CDR3 DNA: TGTGCCAGCAGTTCCCAGGGGCCCTACGAGCAGTACTTC
CDR3 protein: CASSSQGPYEQYF
clone size: many
D gene: -
J gene: TRBJ2-7
V gene: TRBV12-3/TRBV12-4

CDR3 DNA: TGTGCCAGCAGTTTATTGGTGGGGGGCGCGAATGAAAAACTGTTTTTT
CDR3 protein: CASSLLVGGANEKLFF
clone size: few
D gene: -
J gene: TRBJ1-4
V gene: TRBV28

CDR3 DNA: TGCGCCAGCAGCTTGGTATCAGGGGATGACTACACCTTC
CDR3 protein: CASSLVSGDDYTF
clone size: -
D gene: -
J gene: TRBJ1-2
V gene: TRBV5-1